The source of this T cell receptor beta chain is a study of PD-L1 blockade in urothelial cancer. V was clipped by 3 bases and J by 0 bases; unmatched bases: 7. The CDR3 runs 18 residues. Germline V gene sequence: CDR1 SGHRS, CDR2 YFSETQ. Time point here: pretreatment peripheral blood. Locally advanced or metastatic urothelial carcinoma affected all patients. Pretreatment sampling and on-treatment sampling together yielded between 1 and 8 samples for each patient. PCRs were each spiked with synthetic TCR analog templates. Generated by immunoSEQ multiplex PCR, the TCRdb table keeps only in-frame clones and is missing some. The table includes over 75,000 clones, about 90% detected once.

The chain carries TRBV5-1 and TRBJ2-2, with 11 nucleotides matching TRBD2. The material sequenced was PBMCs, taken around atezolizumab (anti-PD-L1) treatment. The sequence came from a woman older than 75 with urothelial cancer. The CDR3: CASSSGTSGFANTGELFF. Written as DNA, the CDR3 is TGCGCCAGCAGCTCTGGGACTAGCGGATTCGCGAACACCGGGGAGCTGTTTTTT.